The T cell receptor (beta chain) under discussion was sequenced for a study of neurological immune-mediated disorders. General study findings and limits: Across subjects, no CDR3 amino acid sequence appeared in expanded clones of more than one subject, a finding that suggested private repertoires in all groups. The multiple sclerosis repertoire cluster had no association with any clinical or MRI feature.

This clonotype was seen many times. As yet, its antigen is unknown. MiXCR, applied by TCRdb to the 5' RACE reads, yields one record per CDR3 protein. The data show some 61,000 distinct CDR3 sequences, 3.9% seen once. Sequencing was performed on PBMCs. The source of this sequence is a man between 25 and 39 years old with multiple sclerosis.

The CDR3 DNA is TGTGCCAGCAGATTGACGGGGCTCTATGGCTACACCTTC. Amino acids: CASRLTGLYGYTF. V and J are TRBV6-5 and TRBJ1-2; D may be TRBD1 (5 bases). Germline CDR1 reads MNHEY; CDR2 reads SVGAGI. The CDR3 contains 13 residues. V was clipped by 6 bases and J by 4 bases, with 12 bases between them.